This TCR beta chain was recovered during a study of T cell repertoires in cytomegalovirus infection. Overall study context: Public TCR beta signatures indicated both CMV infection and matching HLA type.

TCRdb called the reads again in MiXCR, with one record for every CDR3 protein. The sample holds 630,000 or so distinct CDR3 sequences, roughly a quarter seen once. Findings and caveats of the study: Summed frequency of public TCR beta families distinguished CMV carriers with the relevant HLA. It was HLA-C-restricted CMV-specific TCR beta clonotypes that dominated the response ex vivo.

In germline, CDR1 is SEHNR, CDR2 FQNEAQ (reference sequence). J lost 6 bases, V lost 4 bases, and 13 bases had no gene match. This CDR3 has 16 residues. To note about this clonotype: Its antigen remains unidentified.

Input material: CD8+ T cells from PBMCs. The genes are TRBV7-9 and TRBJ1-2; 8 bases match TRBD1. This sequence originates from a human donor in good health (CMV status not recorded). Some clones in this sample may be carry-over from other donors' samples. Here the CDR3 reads CASSYRTGLEVDGYTF. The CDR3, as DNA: TGTGCCAGCAGCTACCGGACAGGGCTCGAGGTCGATGGCTACACCTTC.